This TCR beta chain comes out of a study of monozygotic twins with inflammatory bowel disease. The CDR3 loop spans 14 amino acids. TCRdb reanalyzed the 5' RACE reads and collapses them to one entry per CDR3 protein, without DNA. The table lists about 99,000 distinct CDR3 sequences. The gene calls are TRBV5-7 and TRBJ1-4. TRBV5-7 is reported as an ORF; its role is uncertain. The sequencing input was blood. The sequence was collected from a human donor with ulcerative colitis or Crohn's disease, or a healthy co-twin of an affected twin (not recorded which). This CDR3 is CASSLDRFSEKLFF.